Ten or more counts support the clone carrying this T cell receptor (beta chain). Its specificity is not known. TCR beta CDR3 region amplification was performed from RNA transcripts. The HTBI set primed first-round TCR CDR3 RT-PCR. TCRdb used MiXCR to reprocess the multiplex PCR reads, holding one entry per CDR3 protein. Among around 300,000 distinct CDR3 sequences listed, roughly 19% were seen once. The ends lost 4 bases at V and 4 bases at J; junction bases unmatched: 3. Germline V lookup: CDR1 LGHDT, CDR2 YNNKEL (reference sequence). This CDR3 is 14 amino acids long. In the ophthalmopathy cohort, Clinical Activity Score was at least 3, NOSPECS grade at least 4, and duration under 3 months. Patients with uncontrolled infections, other autoimmune diseases, pregnancy or lactation were excluded. This specimen comes from a study of T cells in Graves' hyperthyroidism and ophthalmopathy. Broader study findings: The model's output predicted ophthalmopathy at a median of roughly 6.9 months prior to onset. Blood held most thyroid clonotypes expanded above 0.001 frequency.

Sequencing was carried out using blood. The TCR sequence derives from a man aged 50 to 59 with Graves' ophthalmopathy. The J gene is TRBJ2-2, the V gene TRBV3-1, with 7 bases identical to TRBD1. CDR3 sequence reads: CASSRDRLTGELFF. CDR3 nucleotide sequence: TGTGCCAGCAGCCGGGACAGACTCACCGGGGAGCTGTTTTTT. Full variable domain (missing parts from reference TRBV3-1 and TRBJ2-2): DTAVSQTPKYLVTQMGNDKSIKCEQNLGHDTMYWYKQDSKKFLKIMFSYNNKELIINETVPNRFSPKSPDKAHLNLHINSLELGDSAVYFCASSRDRLTGELFFGEGSRLTVL.